This note documents a single TCR beta chain sequence. The record originates from a study of identifying expanded T cells in peripheral blood. TCRdb's table, derived via immunoSEQ multiplex PCR, lists solely in-frame clones and lacks some. The repertoire holds 50,000 to 75,000 clones, around 81% seen once, with roughly a sixth in the top ten. V lost 3 bases, J lost 2 bases, and 13 bases lay in between. CDR1 MGHRA and CDR2 YSYEKL come from the germline V gene. This CDR3 is 16 amino acids long. No infections or other immune events were documented during collection. This chain joins TRBV4-1 and TRBJ2-2, with D uncertain. Sequencing was performed on blood. The sequence derives from a person between 18 and 75 years old in good health. CDR3 bases: TGCGCCAGCAGCCAGAAAAACAAGGGAAACACCGGGGAGCTGTTTTTT. It is translated as CASSQKNKGNTGELFF.